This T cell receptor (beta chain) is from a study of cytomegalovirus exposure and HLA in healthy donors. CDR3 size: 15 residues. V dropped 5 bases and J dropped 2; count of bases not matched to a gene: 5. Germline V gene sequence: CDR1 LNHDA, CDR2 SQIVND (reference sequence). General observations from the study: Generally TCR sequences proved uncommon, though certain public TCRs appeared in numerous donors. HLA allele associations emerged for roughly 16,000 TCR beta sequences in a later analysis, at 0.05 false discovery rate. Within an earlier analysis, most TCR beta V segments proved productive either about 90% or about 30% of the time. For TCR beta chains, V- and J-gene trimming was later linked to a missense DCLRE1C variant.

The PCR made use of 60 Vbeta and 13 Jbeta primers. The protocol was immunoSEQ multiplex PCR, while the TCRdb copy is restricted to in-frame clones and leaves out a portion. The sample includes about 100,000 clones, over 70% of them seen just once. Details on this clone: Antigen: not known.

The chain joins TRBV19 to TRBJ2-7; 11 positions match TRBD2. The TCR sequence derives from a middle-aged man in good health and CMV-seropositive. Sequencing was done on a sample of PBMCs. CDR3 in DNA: TGTGCCAGTAGTCTACTAGCGGGGGACCCCTACGAGCAGTACTTC. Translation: CASSLLAGDPYEQYF.